This T cell receptor (beta chain) was identified during a study of blood T cell repertoires in COVID-19. Study-level information: COVID-19 samples from acute and convalescent phases originated in the United States, Italy and Spain. The analysed material was cDNA or gDNA that came from T cells, B-cell-depleted T cells, or PBMCs.

Under the authors' procedure: Reference gene primers were amplified, and this amplification served to estimate nucleated cell counts. Sequenced by immunoSEQ multiplex PCR; TCRdb stores in-frame clones only, minus some. D and trimming were read from the DNA, whereas the V and J calls and clone size are those reported in that table. The sample includes fewer than 350,000 clones, 85% of them seen just once. Deletions cut 5 bases from V and 5 bases from J, with 15 bases between. Germline V gene lookup returns CDR1 LNHDA and CDR2 SQIVND (reference sequence). The CDR3 runs to 14 residues. Participant ages covered roughly 18 to 89 years across 24 US areas.

The genes are TRBV19 and TRBJ1-1, with D perhaps matching TRBD1 (5 bases). This TCR derives from a woman aged 30 to 39 who had been exposed to COVID-19. Source material: PBMCs or T cells enriched from blood (not recorded which). The CDR3 DNA is TGTGCCAGTAGTCTCCTTGGGGCGCGGACTGAAGCTTTCTTT. This gives the protein CASSLLGARTEAFF. Full variable domain (missing parts from reference TRBV19 and TRBJ1-1): DGGITQSPKYLFRKEGQNVTLSCEQNLNHDAMYWYRQDPGQGLRLIYYSQIVNDFQKGDIAEGYSVSREKKESFPLTVTSAQKNPTAFYLCASSLLGARTEAFFGQGTRLTVV.